The clone carrying this TCR beta chain was seen a few times. Its antigen remains unidentified. Germline V gene data show CDR1 as LGHNA and CDR2 as YNFKEQ. V dropped 0 bases and J dropped 5; count of bases not matched to a gene: 10. The CDR3 consists of 17 residues. The data originate from a study of radiation and T cells in renal cell carcinoma. Regarding the study as a whole: Without pretreatment biopsies, baseline tumor clonotype presence was undetermined. In nephrectomy-only tumors, top 100 clonotypes averaged 43%, versus around 50% irradiated. Sampling covered only about 1 g of each tumor.

Treatment meaning: 15 Gy SBRT to primary tumor, nephrectomy 4 weeks later. Nephrectomy followed 15 Gy stereotactic body radiation by 4 weeks. Profiled with immunoSEQ multiplex PCR; TCRdb holds only in-frame clones, not every one. Here the sample spans roughly 9,300 clones, around 63% being singletons. The TCR originated in a woman in her 50s with renal cell carcinoma. This rearrangement joins TRBV4-2 to TRBJ2-7; 10 bases are a match to TRBD2. The material was tumor tissue, obtained from a patient whose treatment included radiotherapy and nephrectomy. CDR3 nucleotides: TGTGCCAGCAGCCAAGAGGGTTCTAGCGGGGGCTCTAACGAGCAGTACTTC. This gives the protein CASSQEGSSGGSNEQYF.